This T cell receptor (beta chain) appears in the sequencing data of a study of T cell responses to AZD1222 COVID-19 vaccine. Assay: immunoSEQ multiplex PCR; the TCRdb copy retains only in-frame clones and omits some. This sample has some 150,000 clones; 92% occur once, and the top ten carry around 4%. Study-level findings and limits: Sampling captured repertoires only after the peak T cell response.

Notes on this clone: Its antigen is not known.

Trimming removed 0 bases at V and 3 bases at J, with 11 bases between. Germline lookup yields CDR1 LGHDT and CDR2 YNNKEL (reference sequence). CDR3 length: 15 amino acids. The sample here was peripheral blood, taken on day 0 of MenACWY control vaccination. The source is an adult in good health. The chain is built from TRBV3-1 (or the pseudogene TRBV3-2) and TRBJ1-1, with D unclear. This chain's CDR3 is CASSQDKETDTEAFF. CDR3 DNA: TGTGCCAGCAGCCAAGATAAGGAGACGGACACTGAAGCTTTCTTT.